Listed below are T cell receptor beta chains from one sample, sequenced in a study of vaccination effects on CD4 cells after COVID-19. The method was immunoSEQ multiplex PCR; TCRdb's version includes in-frame clones alone and lacks a portion of them. The sample yields 20,000 to 25,000 clones, about 69% seen once. Which antigens these TCRs recognize remains unknown. The specimen comprised CD4+ T cells from PBMCs cultured with HCoV-NL63 spike peptides, sampled before COVID-19 vaccination. The origin of the receptors is a human donor who received a COVID-19 vaccine. The CDR3 runs from the conserved cysteine through the conserved F or W. The D gene is left open where the match is weak. Part of the rows lack a size; the others show once, few, many or a class for expanded clones.

clone_size j_call cdr3_length d_call v_call cdr3_nt cdr3_aa
. TRBJ1-2 13 TRBD1 TRBV19 TGTGCCAGTAGTCTGACAGGGCCTTCTGGCTACACCTTC CASSLTGPSGYTF
. TRBJ2-4 16 . TRBV6-5 TGTGCCAGCAGTTGGTCAGGGAGATTAGCCAAAAACATTCAGTACTTC CASSWSGRLAKNIQYF
few TRBJ1-3 16 . TRBV6-6 TGTGCCAGCAGTTCCCAGGGTTGGGCCTCTGGAAACACCATATATTTT CASSSQGWASGNTIYF
. TRBJ2-3 15 . TRBV5-4 TGTGCCAGCAGCTCCCCCGGGACCTATGCAGATACGCAGTATTTT CASSSPGTYADTQYF
many TRBJ1-6 15 TRBD1 TRBV20-1 TGCAGTGCTAGTATTATGGACAGGAGAGAAGCACCCCTCCACTTT CSASIMDRREAPLHF
. TRBJ1-1 13 . TRBV4-1 TGCGCCAGCAGCCCCCTGGACCCCTTCTTCGCTTTCTTT CASSPLDPFFAFF
medium-sized TRBJ2-3 16 TRBD2 TRBV13 TGTGCCAGCAGCCCTTGGCTAGCGGGGGGTCCAGATACGCAGTATTTT CASSPWLAGGPDTQYF
. TRBJ2-2 18 . TRBV7-3 TGTGCCAGCAGCCCCCGTCGTAAGGTGGGCGAGAACACCGGGGAGCTGTTTTTT CASSPRRKVGENTGELFF
. TRBJ1-1 15 . TRBV15 TGTGCCACCAGCAGAGCTGGGGCGAAGAACACTGAAGCTTTCTTT CATSRAGAKNTEAFF
. TRBJ2-1 15 TRBD1 TRBV7-9 TGTGCCAGCAGCTTAAACAGGGGGCGAACGAATGAGCAGTTCTTC CASSLNRGRTNEQFF
. TRBJ1-5 15 . TRBV19 TGTGCCAGTAGTGTCAGGACAGAACCCAATCAGCCCCAGCATTTT CASSVRTEPNQPQHF
. TRBJ1-2 15 TRBD1 TRBV7-2 TGTGCCAGCAGCTCTCGGACAGGGGCGGACTATGGCTACACCTTC CASSSRTGADYGYTF
once TRBJ2-7 14 . TRBV5-1 TGCGCCAGCAGCTTGGAAACCAGGCCTTACGAGCAGTACTTC CASSLETRPYEQYF
. TRBJ2-7 15 TRBD2 TRBV6-6 TGTGCCAGCACCGGGACTAGCGGGAACTCCTACGAGCAGTACTTC CASTGTSGNSYEQYF
. TRBJ2-7 14 TRBD1 TRBV6-6 TGTGCCAGCAGTTACCCGACAGGGGGTGACGAGCAGTACTTC CASSYPTGGDEQYF
once TRBJ2-5 18 TRBD2 TRBV6-2/TRBV6-3 TGTGCCAGCAGTTCATCCGGGACTAGCGGGTTTAACCAAGAGACCCAGTACTTC CASSSSGTSGFNQETQYF
. TRBJ1-2 15 . TRBV15 TGTGCCACCAGCAGAGATCAGAGGTACGGGTATGGCTACACCTTC CATSRDQRYGYGYTF
. TRBJ1-2 17 TRBD1 TRBV28 TGTGCCAGCATCTGGGGGGACAGGGGGCGCTCGAGCTATGGCTACACCTTC CASIWGDRGRSSYGYTF
few TRBJ2-5 14 . TRBV5-1 TGCGCCAGCAGCTTGGGGGGGCACCAAGAGACCCAGTACTTC CASSLGGHQETQYF
few TRBJ1-6 14 . TRBV7-9 TGTGCCAGCAGCTTTGACACCAGGGGCCCACCCCTCCACTTT CASSFDTRGPPLHF
few TRBJ1-1 16 . TRBV2 TGTGCCAGCAGTGGGGGTGTCGGGGAAATGAACACTGAAGCTTTCTTT CASSGGVGEMNTEAFF
. TRBJ2-4 20 TRBD1 TRBV15 TGTGCCACCAGCAGGGCCGGGGGGACAGGGGGTGACAAAGCCAAAAACATTCAGTACTTC CATSRAGGTGGDKAKNIQYF
. TRBJ1-3 16 . TRBV10-2 TGCGCCAGCAGTGAGTTTTATTCCAGCTCTGGAAACACCATATATTTT CASSEFYSSSGNTIYF
. TRBJ2-7 16 TRBD2 TRBV6-6 TGTGCCAGCAGTTACGGCGCGGGGGGATTCTCCTACGAGCAGTACTTC CASSYGAGGFSYEQYF
. TRBJ2-2 17 . TRBV11-2 TGTGCCAGCAGCCGTGATCCCTCACTAGCGAACACCGGGGAGCTGTTTTTT CASSRDPSLANTGELFF
. TRBJ2-3 18 TRBD2 TRBV4-2 TGTGCCAGCAGCCAAGACGTAGCGGGGGGGGCGTCGACAGATACGCAGTATTTT CASSQDVAGGASTDTQYF
. TRBJ1-5 16 TRBD1 TRBV6-6 TGTGCCAGCAGTTTAGGAGTCAGGGGGGCTTATCAGCCCCAGCATTTT CASSLGVRGAYQPQHF
. TRBJ2-7 17 TRBD1 TRBV3-1/TRBV3-2 TGTGCCAGCAGCCAAGAGGAGTACGGGACAGGGATCTCCGAGCAGTACTTC CASSQEEYGTGISEQYF
medium-sized TRBJ1-2 13 TRBD1 TRBV27 TGTGCCAGCAGTACAGGGGGCCGGCTTGGCTACACCTTC CASSTGGRLGYTF
. TRBJ2-3 14 TRBD2 TRBV9 TGTGCCAGCAGCGCAACAGCGGGAAAAGATACGCAGTATTTT CASSATAGKDTQYF
. TRBJ1-5 16 . TRBV20-1 TGCAGTGCTAGTCTGGTCGGTCCTGGAGGCAATCAGCCCCAGCATTTT CSASLVGPGGNQPQHF
. TRBJ1-1 11 . TRBV13 TGTGCCAGCAGCTTAGAAGGGCCGGCTTTCTTT CASSLEGPAFF
. TRBJ2-1 16 . TRBV9 TGTGCCAGCAGCGTACAAGCCGGGAGCTCCCACAATGAGCAGTTCTTC CASSVQAGSSHNEQFF
. TRBJ1-4 15 . TRBV28 TGTGCCAGCAGATCAGGGGCTGCAACTAATGAAAAACTGTTTTTT CASRSGAATNEKLFF
. TRBJ1-5 14 . TRBV19 TGTGCCAGTAGGCCCTACGGTGATTATCAGCCCCAGCATTTT CASRPYGDYQPQHF
few TRBJ1-2 14 TRBD1 TRBV28 TGTGCCAGCAGTGTATTGACAGGGAACTATGGCTACACCTTC CASSVLTGNYGYTF